A single sample is the source of the 26 T cell receptor beta chains below, sequenced in a study of technical replicates of blood from a handful of donors. Profiling relied on immunoSEQ multiplex PCR, and the TCRdb table lists in-frame clones only, not all of them. Among 65,000 to 90,000 clones listed, about 90% were seen once. Sequencing was done on a sample of T cells isolated from PBMCs. The source of these receptors is a human donor in good health.

The gene calls are TRBV7-9 and TRBJ1-2; TRBD1 matches 9 bases. J gave up 2 bases and V 5 bases, and 9 bases lay outside the gene matches. The germline CDR1 and CDR2 sequences are SEHNR and FQNEAQ (reference sequence). CDR3 size: 16 residues. CDR3 region: CASSTGQGGLNYGYTF. The CDR3 DNA sequence: TGTGCCAGCAGCACGGGACAGGGAGGTTTGAACTATGGCTACACCTTC.

The chain links TRBV7-9 to TRBJ2-2; 7 bases match TRBD1. This CDR3 contains 15 residues. V trimming: 5 bases; J trimming: 3 bases; junction bases outside the gene matches: 6. Germline V gene lookup returns CDR1 SEHNR and CDR2 FQNEAQ (reference sequence). CDR3 in DNA: TGTGCCAGCAGCCAAAGAGACAGGGACACCGGGGAGCTGTTTTTT. The encoded protein is CASSQRDRDTGELFF.

The chain combines TRBV11-3 with TRBJ2-7; 7 bases match TRBD1. The CDR3 extends over 15 amino acids. In germline, CDR1 is SGHNT, CDR2 YENEEA. J was trimmed by 1 base and V by 2 bases; bases with no gene match: 5. The CDR3 region is CASSLPQGESYEQYF. CDR3 nucleotide sequence: TGTGCCAGCAGCTTACCCCAGGGGGAGTCCTACGAGCAGTACTTC.

The chain uses TRBV5-4 and TRBJ2-6, with D maybe TRBD2 (6 bases). CDR3 length: 17 residues. Per the germline V gene, CDR1 is SGHNT and CDR2 is YYREEE (reference sequence). V was shortened by 0 bases and J by 0 bases, with 10 bases between the two germline ends. Here the CDR3 DNA reads TGTGCCAGCAGCTTGGCCGGGGGAAACTCTGGGGCCAACGTCCTGACTTTC. The encoded protein is CASSLAGGNSGANVLTF.

The chain uses TRBV30 and TRBJ2-7; D is perhaps TRBD1 (5 bases). This CDR3 has 14 residues. With 0 bases removed from V and 2 bases from J, the gap between germline ends came to 11 bases. CDR1 is GTSNPN, CDR2 SVGIG, per germline (reference sequence). DNA for the CDR3: TGTGCCTGGAGTGTAGGCTCCAGGGCCTACGAGCAGTACTTC. Amino acid sequence: CAWSVGSRAYEQYF.

The V gene is TRBV14, the J gene TRBJ2-1; 9 positions match TRBD1. The germline CDR1 and CDR2 sequences are SGHDN and FVKESK. The V gene end was trimmed by 2 bases and the J gene end by 8 bases; junction bases not matched to a gene: 4. The CDR3 covers 14 residues. The CDR3 here is CASSQTGGADEQFF. CDR3 DNA: TGTGCCAGCAGCCAAACAGGGGGCGCCGATGAGCAGTTCTTC.

This clone was counted once. The CDR3 nucleotides read TGTGCCAGTAGTATACCATCCAGACAGGGAGGCACCGGGGAGCTGTTTTTT. It specifies CASSIPSRQGGTGELFF. The genes are TRBV19 and TRBJ2-2, with D maybe TRBD1 (7 bases). From germline, CDR1 is LNHDA and CDR2 SQIVND (reference sequence). Deletions cut 2 bases from V and 4 bases from J, with 17 bases between. CDR3 length: 17 amino acids.

A remark on this clone: At one end the junction does not follow the germline gene, possibly because of a read error. The CDR3 sequence is CASSIDFSFNEQFF. CDR3 sequence (DNA): TGTGCCAGTAGTATAGATTTCTCCTTCAATGAGCAGTTCTTC. The chain combines TRBV19 with TRBJ2-1, with no clear D. Germline CDR1 LNHDA, CDR2 SQIVND (reference sequence). This CDR3 spans 14 amino acids.

The chain recombines TRBV5-1 with TRBJ1-1, with D hard to call. V lost 1 base and J 1 base, leaving 20 bases between the germline ends. The CDR3 runs 18 residues. Per the germline V gene, CDR1 is SGHRS and CDR2 is YFSETQ. Written as DNA, the CDR3 is TGCGCCAGCAGCTTGAGGACTTCTGGCGGGCCTTGGAACACTGAAGCTTTCTTT. This gives the protein CASSLRTSGGPWNTEAFF.

This clone has a single count. The chain links TRBV5-1 to TRBJ2-1; unclear D gene. The V and J ends lost 7 bases and 0 bases respectively, with 11 bases between them. Germline V lookup: CDR1 SGHRS, CDR2 YFSETQ. The CDR3 consists of 14 residues. CDR3 in amino acids: CASGPRISYNEQFF. The CDR3 nucleotides read TGCGCCAGCGGGCCCCGCATCTCCTACAATGAGCAGTTCTTC.

The chain combines TRBV29-1 with TRBJ1-2, with D maybe TRBD1 (6 bases). CDR1 and CDR2 (germline): SQVTM, ANQGSEA. This CDR3 has 12 amino acids. With 6 bases removed from V and 8 bases from J, the gap between germline ends came to 16 bases. The CDR3 nucleotides read TGCAGCGTGCACAGGGTTGACGGGGGCTACACCTTC. This translates into CSVHRVDGGYTF.

V usage is TRBV2 and J usage is TRBJ2-1, with 10 bases aligning to TRBD2. Germline CDR1 is SNHLY and CDR2 is FYNNEI. This CDR3 has 13 amino acids. V lost 3 bases and J lost 11; bases outside the gene matches: 4. CDR3 in amino acids: CASSDKGLAKQFF. The CDR3 DNA follows: TGTGCCAGCAGTGATAAGGGACTAGCGAAGCAGTTCTTC.

The chain joins TRBV5-1 to TRBJ1-6; 7 nucleotides match TRBD1. CDR1 is SGHRS, CDR2 YFSETQ, per germline. The CDR3 is 16 amino acids. The V segment lost 0 bases and the J segment 7 bases; nucleotides outside the gene matches: 7. CDR3 coding DNA: TGCGCCAGCAGCTTGGCCGCCGGGACAGCAAATTCACCCCTCCACTTT. This gives the protein CASSLAAGTANSPLHF.

This chain connects TRBV5-4 to TRBJ2-2; 9 bases fit TRBD2. V lost 4 bases and J lost 0; bases outside the gene matches: 10. CDR3 length: 18 residues. Germline values: CDR1 SGHNT, CDR2 YYREEE (reference sequence). CDR3 nucleotides: TGTGCCAGCAGCCCATTTCCCCTAGCGGGATCGAACACCGGGGAGCTGTTTTTT. Translated: CASSPFPLAGSNTGELFF.

The chain employs TRBV6-1 and TRBJ2-6, with D hard to call. The V and J ends lost 7 bases and 0 bases respectively, with 4 bases between them. From germline, CDR1 is MNHNS and CDR2 SASEGT. The CDR3 covers 13 residues. The CDR3 DNA is TGTGCCAGCATCCTCTCTGGGGCCAACGTCCTGACTTTC. Residues: CASILSGANVLTF.

This clone was observed a single time. This sequence joins TRBV6-1 and TRBJ2-1; D gene uncertain. V gave up 2 bases and J gave up 7 bases, with 9 bases separating them. Per the germline V gene, CDR1 is MNHNS and CDR2 is SASEGT. CDR3 length: 13 residues. CDR3 sequence (DNA): TGTGCCAGCAGTGAATATGTAAATAATGAGCAGTTCTTC. Protein sequence: CASSEYVNNEQFF.

CDR3: CASSQTPQDEQYF. The CDR3 DNA is TGTGCCAGCAGCCAAACACCCCAGGACGAGCAGTACTTC. The V call is TRBV5-6, the J call TRBJ2-7, with no clear D. Looked up from germline, CDR1 is SGHDT and CDR2 is YYEEEE. The CDR3 runs 13 residues. The V and J ends lost 4 bases and 5 bases respectively, with 13 bases between them.

This chain connects TRBV6-1 to TRBJ2-7; the D is unclear. Per germline, CDR1 MNHNS and CDR2 SASEGT. Trimming removed 6 bases from V and 4 bases from J, with 10 bases in between. The CDR3 is 12 amino acids. CDR3 in amino acids: CASRERVYEQYF. CDR3 DNA: TGTGCCAGCAGGGAGAGAGTGTACGAGCAGTACTTC.

This sequence joins TRBV10-2 and TRBJ1-3; TRBD1 aligns across 7 bases. Looked up from germline, CDR1 is WSHSY and CDR2 is SAAADI. CDR3 size: 13 residues. The junction had 6 bases not matched to a gene; V was cut back by 11 bases and J by 2 bases. In DNA, the CDR3 is TGCGCCTCCCGGACAGGTACTGGAAACACCATATATTTT. This sequence encodes CASRTGTGNTIYF.

The chain has TRBV11-2 and TRBJ2-3; 8 bases fit TRBD2. V shed 1 base and J 5 bases; nucleotides not matched to a gene: 8. CDR3 size: 16 residues. The V gene's germline CDR1 is SGHAT and CDR2 FQNNGV. The CDR3 DNA reads as TGTGCCAGCAGCTTAGCCCCCCCGACTAGCGAAGATACGCAGTATTTT. It is translated as CASSLAPPTSEDTQYF.

The V call is TRBV11-3, the J call TRBJ2-7; D gene uncertain. The ends were cut back, 3 bases at V and 2 bases at J, with 8 bases in the middle. Germline CDR1 and CDR2: SGHNT and YENEEA. CDR3 length equals 13 residues. DNA for the CDR3: TGTGCCAGCAGCTTCAATACAGCCTACGAGCAGTACTTC. Amino acid sequence: CASSFNTAYEQYF.

The chain couples TRBV2 to TRBJ2-4, with 9 bases identical to TRBD1. Germline V gene lookup returns CDR1 SNHLY and CDR2 FYNNEI. The CDR3 loop spans 15 amino acids. After removal of 5 bases from V and 1 base from J, the junction contained 3 bases not matched to a gene. In nucleotides, the CDR3 is TGTGCCAGCAGTACACAGGGGGCGGCCAAAAACATTCAGTACTTC. Translation: CASSTQGAAKNIQYF. Combining the CDR3 with reference TRBV2 and TRBJ2-4 gives the whole variable domain EPEVTQTPSHQVTQMGQEVILRCVPISNHLYFYWYRQILGQKVEFLVSFYNNEISEKSEIFDDQFSVERPDGSNFTLKIRSTKLEDSAMYFCASSTQGAAKNIQYFGAGTRLSVL.

CDR3 loop: CASSPGSGDRVSYEQYF. The CDR3 region has the DNA TGTGCCAGCTCACCAGGGTCCGGGGACAGGGTATCCTACGAGCAGTACTTC. The chain has TRBV18 and TRBJ2-7; 9 bases agree with TRBD1. This CDR3 is built from 17 residues. The V gene end was trimmed by 2 bases and the J gene end by 1 base; junction bases not matched to a gene: 9. Germline lookup yields CDR1 KGHSH and CDR2 LQKENI.

The rearrangement uses TRBV25-1 and TRBJ2-1, with TRBD2 identical over 9 bases. Germline V lookup: CDR1 MGHDK, CDR2 SYGVNS. The CDR3 runs to 15 residues. Trimming cost V 2 bases and J 8 bases; bases outside gene matches: 7. CDR3 sequence reads: CASSEGGSGGYEQFF. The CDR3 nucleotides are TGTGCCAGCAGTGAAGGAGGTAGCGGGGGATATGAGCAGTTCTTC.

The V gene is TRBV28, the J gene TRBJ2-1, with D maybe TRBD1 (5 bases). Germline CDR1 MDHEN, CDR2 SYDVKM. The CDR3 runs to 21 residues. V was shortened by 3 bases and J by 0 bases, with 27 bases between the two germline ends. For the CDR3, the DNA is TGTGCCAGCAGTTTTCCCCTAAGAATGGGGCTCCCTCCGAGCTCCTACAATGAGCAGTTCTTC. This translates into CASSFPLRMGLPPSSYNEQFF.

The chain joins TRBV5-8 to TRBJ1-2, with 8 bases aligning to TRBD1. CDR1 and CDR2 (germline): SGHTS, YDEGEE. The CDR3 is made up of 14 amino acids. V lost 4 bases to trimming and J lost 5 bases; unmatched junction nucleotides: 7. The CDR3 here is CASSTGQGPYGYTF. Here the CDR3 DNA reads TGTGCCAGCAGCACCGGACAGGGACCTTATGGCTACACCTTC.